This T cell receptor beta chain was obtained from a study of identifying expanded T cells in peripheral blood. The CDR3 extends over 15 amino acids. Germline V gene sequence: CDR1 MGHDK, CDR2 SYGVNS. V was trimmed by 1 base and J by 2 bases, leaving 6 bases between them. Only in-frame clones appear in the TCRdb table, and some are missing; sequencing was by immunoSEQ multiplex PCR. Of about 100,000 clones listed, approximately 89% are singletons. This TCR was sampled from a person between 18 and 70 years old in good health. J is TRBJ2-6 and V is TRBV25-1; no clear D gene. The sequenced sample was blood. This CDR3 reads CASSESAAGANVLTF. The CDR3 DNA is TGTGCCAGCAGTGAATCAGCAGCTGGGGCCAACGTCCTGACTTTC.